This T cell receptor (beta chain) came from a study of shared clonotypes between healthy human individuals. Regarding the study as a whole: Among the subsets, naive ones generally showed larger estimated richness than memory ones. With a few donors compared, around 5% of naive CD4 clonotypes were shared.

Only in-frame clones appear in the TCRdb table, and some are missing; sequencing was by immunoSEQ multiplex PCR. This table holds roughly 2.4 million clones, approximately 95% found once. The table lists this clone with a count of one. Its antigen is as yet unknown. The CDR3 consists of 15 residues. Germline V gene data show CDR1 as MNHNS and CDR2 as SASEGT. The germline V and J ends were trimmed by 1 base and 3 bases, with 9 bases remaining between them. This clonotype was sampled from a young man in good health. J is TRBJ2-2 and V is TRBV6-1; D possibly corresponds to TRBD2 (5 bases). The sequencing input was naive CD4+ T cells sorted from blood. Subset meaning: CD45RA+ positively selected. In nucleotides, the CDR3 is TGTGCCAGCAGTGAAGGGTCCGGGGACACCGGGGAGCTGTTTTTT. Translating it yields CASSEGSGDTGELFF.